This T cell receptor beta chain was sequenced for a study of T cell responses to AZD1222 COVID-19 vaccine. In the case of this clone: Its antigen is unknown.

Study results and caveats: In a largely white British group with more females than males, clonal diversity was possibly underestimated. A reported finding is that nearly half of spike-specific TCRs target unmutated variant regions.

Using immunoSEQ multiplex PCR, the repertoire was profiled, and TCRdb retains in-frame clones only, with some absent. The sample yields about 150,000 clones, around 85% seen once. The TCR comes from an adult who received the MenACWY meningococcal vaccine as a control. This sample comprised peripheral blood, obtained 28 days after the second dose of the MenACWY control vaccine.

The CDR3 region has the DNA TGCAGCGCCGCTTATACGAACACCGGGGAGCTGTTTTTT. Translating gives CSAAYTNTGELFF. The V call is TRBV29-1, the J call TRBJ2-2, with D uncertain. The V end was cut by 7 bases, the J end by 0 bases, with 9 bases between. Looked up from germline, CDR1 is SQVTM and CDR2 is ANQGSEA. The CDR3 has 13 residues.